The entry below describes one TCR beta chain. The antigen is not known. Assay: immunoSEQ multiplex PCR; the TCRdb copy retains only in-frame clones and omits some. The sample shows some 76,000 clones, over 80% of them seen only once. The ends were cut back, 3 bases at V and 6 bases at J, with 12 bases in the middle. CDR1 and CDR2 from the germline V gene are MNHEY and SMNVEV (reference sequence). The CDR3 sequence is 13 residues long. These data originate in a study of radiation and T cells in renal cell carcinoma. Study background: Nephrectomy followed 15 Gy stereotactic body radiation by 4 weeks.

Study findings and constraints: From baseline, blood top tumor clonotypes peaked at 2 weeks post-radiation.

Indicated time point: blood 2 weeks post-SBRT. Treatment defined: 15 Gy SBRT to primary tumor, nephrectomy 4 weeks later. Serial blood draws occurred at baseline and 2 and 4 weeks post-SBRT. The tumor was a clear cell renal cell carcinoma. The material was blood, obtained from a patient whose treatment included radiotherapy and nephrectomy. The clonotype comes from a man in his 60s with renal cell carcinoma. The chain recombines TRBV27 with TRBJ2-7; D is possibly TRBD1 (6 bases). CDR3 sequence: CASSFFWGREQYF. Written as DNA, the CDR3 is TGTGCCAGCAGTTTTTTTTGGGGGCGCGAGCAGTACTTC.